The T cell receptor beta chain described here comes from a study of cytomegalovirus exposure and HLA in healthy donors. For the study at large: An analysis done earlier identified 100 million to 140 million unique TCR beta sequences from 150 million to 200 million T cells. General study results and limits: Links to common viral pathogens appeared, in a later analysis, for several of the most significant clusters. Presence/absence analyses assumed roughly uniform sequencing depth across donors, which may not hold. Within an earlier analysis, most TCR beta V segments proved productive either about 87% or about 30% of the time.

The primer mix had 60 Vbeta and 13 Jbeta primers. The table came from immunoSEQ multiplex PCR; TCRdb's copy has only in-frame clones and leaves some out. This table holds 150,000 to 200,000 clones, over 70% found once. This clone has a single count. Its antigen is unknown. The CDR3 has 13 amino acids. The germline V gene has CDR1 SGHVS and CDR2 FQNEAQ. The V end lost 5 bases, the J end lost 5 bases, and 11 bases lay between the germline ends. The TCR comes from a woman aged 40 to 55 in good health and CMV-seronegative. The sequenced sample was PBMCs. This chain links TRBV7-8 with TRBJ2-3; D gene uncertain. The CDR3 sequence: CASSLQSGDTQYF. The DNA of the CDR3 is TGTGCCAGCAGCCTGCAATCGGGAGATACGCAGTATTTT.